The next 27 T cell receptor beta chains were all read from a single sample in a study of blood T cells in healthy people across ages. Next came a second PCR, run for roughly 6 to 11 cycles, which used a sample-barcoded 5' primer along with a J-beta primer mix. TCRdb used MiXCR to reprocess the 5' RACE reads, holding one entry per CDR3 protein. This sample has around 670,000 distinct CDR3 sequences, with around 31% found just once. Source material: blood. These receptors all stem from a woman older than 75 in good health.

This clonotype was seen ten or more times. The chain has TRBV7-9 and TRBJ2-7; tentatively, D is TRBD2 (5 bases). The length of the CDR3 is 16 residues. The germline V and J ends were trimmed by 3 bases and 0 bases, with 15 bases remaining between them. Per germline, CDR1 SEHNR and CDR2 FQNEAQ (reference sequence). Written as DNA, the CDR3 is TGTGCCAGCAGCTTGGACTGGGCCGTTACCTCCTACGAGCAGTACTTC. Protein: CASSLDWAVTSYEQYF.

Ten or more counts support this clonotype. V is TRBV29-1 and J is TRBJ2-3, with a weak D call TRBD2 (7 bases). Per the germline V gene, CDR1 is SQVTM and CDR2 is ANQGSEA. The CDR3 covers 12 residues. Deletions cut 3 bases from V and 5 bases from J, with 9 bases between. The CDR3 DNA reads as TGCAGCGTTGAGAGGGGGGGAGATACGCAGTATTTT. Translating it yields CSVERGGDTQYF.

Many counts were recorded for this clonotype. The chain carries TRBV6-2 or TRBV6-3 and TRBJ2-5; D not certain. Germline CDR1 and CDR2: MNHEY and SVGEGT. This CDR3 is built from 12 residues. V was shortened by 7 bases and J by 3 bases, with 9 bases between the two germline ends. The CDR3 here is CASTSGEETQYF. CDR3 nucleotide sequence: TGTGCCAGCACCTCGGGCGAAGAGACCCAGTACTTC.

V and J are TRBV19 and TRBJ1-1; tentative D call: TRBD1 (5 bases). Per the germline V gene, CDR1 is LNHDA and CDR2 is SQIVND (reference sequence). V lost 5 bases and J lost 0, with 13 bases in between. This CDR3 contains 15 residues. The CDR3 DNA reads as TGTGCCAGTAGTGAGGGGATGATGCTGAACACTGAAGCTTTCTTT. This codes for CASSEGMMLNTEAFF.

Points on this clonotype: A much larger clone lies a single base off, so this may be a read error. The gene calls are TRBV6-2 or TRBV6-3 and TRBJ2-7; D is tentatively TRBD1 or TRBD2 (5 bases each). V lost 5 bases and J 5 bases, leaving 22 bases between the germline ends. Per germline, CDR1 MNHEY and CDR2 SVGEGT. This CDR3 has 16 residues. The CDR3 DNA follows: TGTGCCAGCAGTCAGTCAGGGAGAATTCTGTCCCACGAGCAGTACTTC. Its protein product is CASSQSGRILSHEQYF.

V usage is TRBV28 and J usage is TRBJ1-1; D remains ambiguous. The CDR3 has 14 residues. Trimming stripped 5 bases from V and 5 bases from J, with 15 bases between. The germline gives CDR1 MDHEN, CDR2 SYDVKM. The DNA of the CDR3 is TGTGCCAGCAGTCCATTTCAGACGAGAACTGAAGCTTTCTTT. Translation gives CASSPFQTRTEAFF.

This clonotype was recorded many times. The chain carries TRBV2 and TRBJ2-5, with 7 bases fitting TRBD1. The J call is in doubt because the DNA end fits TRBJ2-7 better. CDR3 length: 13 residues. Germline lookup yields CDR1 SNHLY and CDR2 FYNNEI. The CDR3 sequence is CASSQTGYGEQYF. The CDR3 DNA sequence: TGTGCCAGCAGTCAGACAGGGTATGGCGAGCAGTACTTC.

This clonotype occurred many times. The chain employs TRBV15 and TRBJ2-7; 14 bases agree with TRBD2. Trimming cost V 4 bases and J 3 bases; bases outside gene matches: 8. CDR1 and CDR2 (germline): LNHNV, YYDKDF (reference sequence). There are 17 residues in the CDR3. CDR3 amino acids: CATSTEGLAGDSYEQYF. DNA of the CDR3: TGTGCCACCAGCACAGAGGGACTAGCGGGGGATAGCTACGAGCAGTACTTC.

This clonotype occurred many times. This clone may be a read error of a much larger clone one base away. J is TRBJ2-5 and V is TRBV20-1; 12 bases match TRBD1. TRBJ2-7 matches the DNA end more closely, so the J call is doubtful. Germline V gives CDR1 DFQATT, CDR2 SNEGSKA (reference sequence). This CDR3 region has 14 residues. CDR3 sequence (DNA): TGCAGTGCCGAGGGGACAGGGGGCGAAGGCGAGCAGTACTTC. Its protein product is CSAEGTGGEGEQYF.

This clonotype was seen a few times. The rearrangement links TRBV19 to TRBJ2-3; 7 bases match TRBD2. CDR1 LNHDA and CDR2 SQIVND come from the germline V gene (reference sequence). CDR3 length equals 16 residues. J was trimmed by 2 bases and V by 6 bases; bases with no gene match: 11. The CDR3 protein is CASSPSGTTFTDTQYF. The DNA for the CDR3 is TGTGCCAGTAGCCCCTCCGGGACTACCTTCACAGATACGCAGTATTTT.

This clonotype was counted ten times or more. The chain links TRBV7-9 to TRBJ2-5, with TRBD1 matching 8 bases. The CDR3 loop spans 17 amino acids. Trimming took 5 bases from V and 7 from J; bases not matched to a gene: 18. Germline V gene lookup returns CDR1 SEHNR and CDR2 FQNEAQ (reference sequence). CDR3 in amino acids: CASSLLGQGSLMGTQYF. The CDR3, as DNA: TGTGCCAGCAGCCTTCTCGGACAGGGATCCTTAATGGGGACCCAGTACTTC.

The chain couples TRBV3-1 to TRBJ1-2, with TRBD1 as a possible D gene (5 bases). V gave up 1 base and J gave up 0 bases, with 9 bases separating them. Germline loops: CDR1 LGHDT, CDR2 YNNKEL (reference sequence). The CDR3 sequence is 15 residues long. The chain's CDR3 is CASSQGGTSNYGYTF. In DNA, the CDR3 is TGTGCCAGCAGCCAAGGGGGGACGTCTAACTATGGCTACACCTTC.

The V and J genes are TRBV6-1 and TRBJ1-2; 9 nucleotides match TRBD1. Germline-derived CDR1 and CDR2 are MNHNS and SASEGT. The junction had 5 bases not matched to a gene; V was cut back by 6 bases and J by 3 bases. The CDR3 totals 14 residues. The CDR3 spells CASRVTGGHYGYTF. Here the CDR3 DNA reads TGTGCCAGCAGGGTTACAGGGGGCCACTATGGCTACACCTTC.

The V call is TRBV7-2, the J call TRBJ2-5, with a tentative D call TRBD2 (7 bases). In germline, CDR1 is SGHTA, CDR2 FQGNSA. This CDR3 has 16 amino acids. V was cut by 1 base and J by 5 bases, with 17 bases left in between. The CDR3 protein is CASSLGSGGSGETQYF. For the CDR3, the DNA is TGTGCCAGCAGCTTAGGATCGGGGGGCTCTGGGGAGACCCAGTACTTC. The full variable domain, its missing parts supplied by reference TRBV7-2 and TRBJ2-5, is GAGVSQSPSNKVTEKGKDVELRCDPISGHTALYWYRQSLGQGLEFLIYFQGNSAPDKSGLPSDRFSAERTGGSVSTLTIQRTQQEDSAVYLCASSLGSGGSGETQYFGPGTRLLVL.

In DNA form, the CDR3 reads TGCGCCAGCAGCTTGACGGCAGGGAGGATATCTGAAGCTTTCTTT. As protein: CASSLTAGRISEAFF. This chain links TRBV5-1 with TRBJ1-1, with D perhaps TRBD1 (5 bases). Germline V CDR1 and CDR2: SGHRS, YFSETQ. V was trimmed by 1 base and J by 6 bases, leaving 16 bases between them. The CDR3 contains 15 residues.

In this sample, this clonotype turned up many times. This chain uses TRBV6-1 with TRBJ2-5, with a possible D match to TRBD2 (7 bases). Between the trimmed V and J ends, which lost 2 bases and 1 base, there was a span of 17 bases. This CDR3 comprises 17 residues. From germline, CDR1 is MNHNS and CDR2 SASEGT. CDR3 sequence reads: CASSERGGGPFQETQYF. The CDR3 DNA follows: TGTGCCAGCAGTGAACGGGGAGGGGGACCCTTCCAAGAGACCCAGTACTTC.

This clonotype was seen many times. CDR3 DNA: TGTGCCAGCAGCCAGCCCCCCGTCTACGAGCAGTACTTC. As protein: CASSQPPVYEQYF. The chain carries TRBV14 and TRBJ2-7; D is unclear. CDR1 is SGHDN, CDR2 FVKESK, per germline. Trimming took 3 bases from V and 3 from J, leaving 9 bases between them. The CDR3 extends over 13 amino acids.

Only a few counts were recorded for this clonotype. The CDR3 loop reads CASSLVWGGNRTGELFF. The CDR3, as DNA: TGTGCCAGCAGCTTAGTTTGGGGGGGGAATCGGACCGGGGAGCTGTTTTTT. The V gene is TRBV7-2, the J gene TRBJ2-2; TRBD2 matches 7 bases. Germline V gene lookup returns CDR1 SGHTA and CDR2 FQGNSA. The CDR3 has 17 amino acids. With V trimmed by 1 base and J by 5 bases, 10 bases remained unmatched.

DNA of the CDR3: TGTGCCAGCTCACCGTCCACAGCTAGCACAGATACGCAGTATTTT. It is translated as CASSPSTASTDTQYF. V and J are TRBV18 and TRBJ2-3; unclear D gene. Germline V CDR1 and CDR2: KGHSH, LQKENI. V was shortened by 3 bases and J by 0 bases, with 10 bases between the two germline ends. CDR3 size: 15 residues.

The V call is TRBV6-5, the J call TRBJ1-1; D uncertain. The CDR3 has 14 amino acids. CDR1 and CDR2 (germline): MNHEY, SVGAGI. With 6 bases removed from V and 1 base from J, the gap between germline ends came to 12 bases. CDR3 region: CASSRRTPNTEAFF. The CDR3 DNA is TGTGCCAGCAGCCGACGGACCCCGAACACTGAAGCTTTCTTT.

The V call is TRBV7-6, the J call TRBJ2-7; D gene unclear. This CDR3 has 13 amino acids. Germline V CDR1 and CDR2: SGHVS, FNYEAQ. Trimming stripped 11 bases from V and 7 bases from J, with 21 bases between. This chain's CDR3 is CASFDGSYKEQYF. The CDR3 bases are TGTGCCTCGTTTGACGGTAGCTATAAAGAGCAGTACTTC.

This chain joins TRBV9 and TRBJ2-2; D call uncertain. Per germline, CDR1 SGDLS and CDR2 YYNGEE. The CDR3 extends over 12 amino acids. V was trimmed by 4 bases and J by 7 bases, leaving 8 bases between them. The CDR3 region has the DNA TGTGCCAGCAGCCTATTCCGCGGGGAGCTGTTTTTT. The encoded protein is CASSLFRGELFF.

This clonotype was observed many times. The gene calls are TRBV25-1 and TRBJ2-1, with 8 bases matching TRBD1. Trimming removed 6 bases from V and 0 bases from J; junction bases left unmatched: 4. The germline V gene encodes CDR1 MGHDK and CDR2 SYGVNS. The CDR3 runs to 15 residues. The CDR3 DNA is TGTGCCAGCAGCAACAGGGGGAGCTCCTACAATGAGCAGTTCTTC. As protein: CASSNRGSSYNEQFF.

This clonotype was seen ten or more times. This chain links TRBV28 with TRBJ2-1; 8 bases are shared with TRBD1. The CDR3 loop spans 15 amino acids. In germline, CDR1 is MDHEN, CDR2 SYDVKM. Trimming removed 5 bases from V and 6 bases from J; junction bases left unmatched: 9. CDR3 loop: CASSPPTDRANEQFF. For the CDR3, the DNA is TGTGCCAGCAGTCCACCTACGGACAGGGCCAATGAGCAGTTCTTC.

This clonotype was counted at least ten times. The chain employs TRBV20-1 and TRBJ1-1, with D possibly being TRBD1 (6 bases). V was clipped by 2 bases and J by 1 base, with 11 bases between them. The CDR3 consists of 14 residues. Germline lookup yields CDR1 DFQATT and CDR2 SNEGSKA (reference sequence). This CDR3 reads CSARWAGENTEAFF. The CDR3 nucleotides read TGCAGTGCTAGATGGGCAGGGGAGAACACTGAAGCTTTCTTT.

Comment on this clonotype: A junction boundary mismatches the germline segment, possibly from a read error. The chain has TRBV27 and TRBJ1-2, with a weak D call TRBD1 (6 bases). The CDR3 loop spans 14 amino acids. Germline CDR1 MNHEY, CDR2 SMNVEV (reference sequence). The CDR3 DNA reads TGTGCCCGCAGTTTCAGGGGAGAGAACTATGGCTACACCTTC. It specifies CARSFRGENYGYTF.

This clonotype was observed many times. The V call is TRBV29-1, the J call TRBJ1-2; the D gene is possibly TRBD1 (6 bases). The CDR3 consists of 13 residues. Trimming took off 7 bases at V and 1 base at J, with 13 bases between the two ends. Per germline, CDR1 SQVTM and CDR2 ANQGSEA. The CDR3 loop is CSGGGGNNYGYTF. The DNA of the CDR3 is TGCAGCGGTGGAGGGGGGAATAACTATGGCTACACCTTC. Full variable domain (remainder filled in from reference TRBV29-1 and TRBJ1-2): SAVISQKPSRDICQRGTSLTIQCQVDSQVTMMFWYRQQPGQSLTLIATANQGSEATYESGFVIDKFPISRPNLTFSTLTVSNMSPEDSSIYLCSGGGGNNYGYTFGSGTRLTVV.